This T cell receptor beta chain emerged from a study of blood T cell repertoires in COVID-19 (dated by TCRdb to 2018 to 2021). A note on the overall study: Collaborator samples came from the United States, Italy and Spain and covered acute and convalescent phases of COVID-19. Where HLA class I and class II types were available, the types were taken from metadata supplied by the sample provider, not from assay-based typing. The repertoires were released in a freely available public database intended as a resource for research on the immune response to SARS-CoV-2. Subjects who had been exposed to COVID-19, were actively infected with it, or had recovered from it provided the deeply sampled blood TCRbeta repertoires that made up the dataset. The sample metadata nearly always contained a de-identified subject ID, COVID-19 status, age in years and sex. Samples were obtained from the ongoing ImmuneRACE study (first 160 participants) and from roughly 1,300 subjects provided by 6 global collaborators. The material from the prospective study consisted of cDNA or gDNA derived from T cells, B-cell-depleted T cells, or PBMCs.

TCRbeta CDR3 regions were amplified from genomic DNA using the immunoSEQ Assay, a bias-controlled multiplex PCR. Under the source paper's analysis protocol: Within the assay, amplification of reference gene primers was used to estimate how many nucleated cells each sample contained. Sequence reads were collapsed and filtered to measure the absolute abundance of every unique TCRbeta CDR3 rearrangement. For each sample, productive Simpson clonality was calculated as the square root of Simpson's diversity index across productive rearrangements. The table comes from immuneACCESS by way of TCRdb, which keeps in-frame sequences with V and J called. Part of the clones is missing from these tables; in studies checked, under half for an unresolved V gene and the rest for unknown reasons. For V, J and clone size, that table is used; D and trimming come from the DNA. This sample holds about 250,000 clones; about 91% were observed only once. The ten largest clones add up to roughly 6% of the sample.

Counted from cysteine to phenylalanine, this CDR3 has 12 amino acids. The entry retains the CDR3 DNA only, 36 bases that are in frame from base 1. CDR1 and CDR2, per the germline V gene, are SQVTM and ANQGSEA. V loses 4 bases, J loses 8 bases, and the germline ends lie 14 bases apart. One collaborating source in Seattle enrolled patients during active infection and followed them longitudinally through the course of disease. Collaborating institutions collected whole blood in K2EDTA tubes following their own protocols. For TCRbeta analysis, collaborators shipped samples as frozen whole blood, isolated PBMCs, or DNA extracted from either of those sample types. Details on this clone: What this receptor recognizes is not known. No base-level quality is on record; no much larger clone is a single base apart.

The paper's findings and limits, for the study overall: How much clinical and demographic metadata was included differed by source and by participant, and the metadata was provided uncurated.

The rearrangement combines TRBV29-1 with TRBJ1-1; the D region possibly corresponds to TRBD1 (5 bases align). Sample: peripheral blood. The TCR originated in a woman between 25 and 40 years old with COVID-19, enrolled during active disease. The sequenced DNA: TGCAGCGTTGTTTGGGCAGGACAAGAAGCTTTCTTT. Its product reads: CSVVWAGQEAFF.